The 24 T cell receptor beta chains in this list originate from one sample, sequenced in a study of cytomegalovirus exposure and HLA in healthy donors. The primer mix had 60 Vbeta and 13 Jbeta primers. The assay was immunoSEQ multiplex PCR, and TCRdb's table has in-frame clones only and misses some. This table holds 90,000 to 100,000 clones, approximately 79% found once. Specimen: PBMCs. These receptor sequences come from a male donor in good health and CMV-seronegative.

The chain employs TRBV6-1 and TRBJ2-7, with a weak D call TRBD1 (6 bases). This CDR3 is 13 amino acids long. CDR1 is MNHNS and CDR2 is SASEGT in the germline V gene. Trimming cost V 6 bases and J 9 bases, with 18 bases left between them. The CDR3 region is CASRRQDLRAQYF. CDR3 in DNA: TGTGCCAGCAGACGACAGGACCTACGAGCGCAGTACTTC.

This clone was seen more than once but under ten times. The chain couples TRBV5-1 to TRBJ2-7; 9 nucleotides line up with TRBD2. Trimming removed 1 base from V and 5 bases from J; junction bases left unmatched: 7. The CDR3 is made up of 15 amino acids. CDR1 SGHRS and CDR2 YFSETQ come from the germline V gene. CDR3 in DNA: TGCGCCAGCAGCTTGATTGTTAGCGGGAGTAACGAGCAGTACTTC. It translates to CASSLIVSGSNEQYF. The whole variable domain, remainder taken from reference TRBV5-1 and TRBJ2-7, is KAGVTQTPRYLIKTRGQQVTLSCSPISGHRSVSWYQQTPGQGLQFLFEYFSETQRNKGNFPGRFSGRQFSNSRSEMNVSTLELGDSALYLCASSLIVSGSNEQYFGPGTRLTVT.

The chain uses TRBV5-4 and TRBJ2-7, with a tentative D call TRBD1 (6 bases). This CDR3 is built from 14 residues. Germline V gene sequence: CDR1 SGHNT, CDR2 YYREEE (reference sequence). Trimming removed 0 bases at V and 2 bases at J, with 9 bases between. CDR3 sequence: CASSLGQVPYEQYF. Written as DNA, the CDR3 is TGTGCCAGCAGCTTGGGACAGGTCCCCTACGAGCAGTACTTC. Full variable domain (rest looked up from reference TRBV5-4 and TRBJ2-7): ETGVTQSPTHLIKTRGQQVTLRCSSQSGHNTVSWYQQALGQGPQFIFQYYREEENGRGNFPPRFSGLQFPNYSSELNVNALELDDSALYLCASSLGQVPYEQYFGPGTRLTVT.

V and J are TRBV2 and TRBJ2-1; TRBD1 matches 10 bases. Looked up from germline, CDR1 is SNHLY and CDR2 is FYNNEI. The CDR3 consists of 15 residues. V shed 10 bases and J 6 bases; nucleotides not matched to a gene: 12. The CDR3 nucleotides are TGTGCCATCACAAGGACAGGGGGGAGTGGCAATGAGCAGTTCTTC. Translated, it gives CAITRTGGSGNEQFF.

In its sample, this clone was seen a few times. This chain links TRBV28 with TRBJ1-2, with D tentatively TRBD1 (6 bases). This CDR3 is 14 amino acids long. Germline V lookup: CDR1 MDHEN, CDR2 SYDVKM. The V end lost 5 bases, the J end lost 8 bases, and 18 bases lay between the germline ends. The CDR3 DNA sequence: TGTGCCAGCAGTCTACAGGGAGCCTATCACGGCTACACCTTC. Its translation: CASSLQGAYHGYTF.

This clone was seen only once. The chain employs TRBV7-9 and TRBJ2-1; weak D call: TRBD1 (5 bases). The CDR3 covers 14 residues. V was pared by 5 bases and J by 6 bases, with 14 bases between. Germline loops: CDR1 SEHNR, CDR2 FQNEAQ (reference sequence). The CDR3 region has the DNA TGTGCCAGCAGCCCAGAAGTGGGGCCCAATGAGCAGTTCTTC. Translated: CASSPEVGPNEQFF.

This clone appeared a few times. CDR3 protein: CASSRRAGSNQPQHF. CDR3 nucleotides: TGTGCCAGCAGCCGGAGGGCGGGGTCAAATCAGCCCCAGCATTTT. This sequence joins TRBV7-2 and TRBJ1-5; D unclear. V shed 5 bases and J shed 4 bases, with 15 bases lying between them. CDR1 is SGHTA, CDR2 FQGNSA, per germline. The CDR3 sequence is 15 residues long.

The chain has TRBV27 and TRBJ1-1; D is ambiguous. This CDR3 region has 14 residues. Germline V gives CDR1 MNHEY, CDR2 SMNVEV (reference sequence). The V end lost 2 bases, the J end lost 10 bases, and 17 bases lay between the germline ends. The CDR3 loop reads CASSLKVRGSRAFF. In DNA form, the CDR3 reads TGTGCCAGCAGTTTAAAGGTCCGAGGCAGCAGAGCTTTCTTT.

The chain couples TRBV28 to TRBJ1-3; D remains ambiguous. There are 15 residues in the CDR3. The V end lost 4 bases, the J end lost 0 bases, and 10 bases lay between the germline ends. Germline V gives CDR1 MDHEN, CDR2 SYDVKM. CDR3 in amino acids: CASSSTGFSGNTIYF. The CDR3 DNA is TGTGCCAGCAGTTCGACGGGGTTCTCTGGAAACACCATATATTTT.

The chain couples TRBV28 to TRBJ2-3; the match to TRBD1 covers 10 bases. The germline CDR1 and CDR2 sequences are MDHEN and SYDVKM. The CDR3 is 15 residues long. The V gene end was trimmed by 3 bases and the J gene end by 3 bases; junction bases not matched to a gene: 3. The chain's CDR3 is CASSFRDRGTDTQYF. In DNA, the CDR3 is TGTGCCAGCAGTTTCCGGGACAGGGGAACAGATACGCAGTATTTT.

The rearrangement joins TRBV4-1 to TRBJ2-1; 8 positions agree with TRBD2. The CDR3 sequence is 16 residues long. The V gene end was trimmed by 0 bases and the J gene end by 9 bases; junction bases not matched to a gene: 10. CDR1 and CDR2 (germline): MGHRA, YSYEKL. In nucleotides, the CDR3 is TGCGCCAGCAGCCAAGACGGGTCGGGAGGGGTGGGTGAGCAGTTCTTC. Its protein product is CASSQDGSGGVGEQFF.

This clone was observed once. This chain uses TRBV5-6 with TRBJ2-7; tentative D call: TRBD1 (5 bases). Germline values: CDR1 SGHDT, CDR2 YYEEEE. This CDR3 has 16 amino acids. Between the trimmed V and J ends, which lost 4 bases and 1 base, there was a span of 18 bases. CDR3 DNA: TGTGCCAGCAGCGTAGTGGGGCCCAAATTATCCTACGAGCAGTACTTC. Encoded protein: CASSVVGPKLSYEQYF.

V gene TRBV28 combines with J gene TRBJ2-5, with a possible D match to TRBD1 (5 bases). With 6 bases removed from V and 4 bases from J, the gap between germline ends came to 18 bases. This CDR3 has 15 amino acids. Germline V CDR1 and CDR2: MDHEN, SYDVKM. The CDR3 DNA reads TGTGCCAGCAGGCAACCACAGGTTCTGGTAGAGACCCAGTACTTC. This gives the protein CASRQPQVLVETQYF.

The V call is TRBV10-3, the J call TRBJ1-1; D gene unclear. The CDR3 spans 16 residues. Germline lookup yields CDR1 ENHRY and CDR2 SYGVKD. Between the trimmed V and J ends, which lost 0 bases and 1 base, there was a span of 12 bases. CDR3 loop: CAISESLTDANTEAFF. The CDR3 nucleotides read TGTGCCATCAGTGAGTCTTTGACTGACGCGAACACTGAAGCTTTCTTT.

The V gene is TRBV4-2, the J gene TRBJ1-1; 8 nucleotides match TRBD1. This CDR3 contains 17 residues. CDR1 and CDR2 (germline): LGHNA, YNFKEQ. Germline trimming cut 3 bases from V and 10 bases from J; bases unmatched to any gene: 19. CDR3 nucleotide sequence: TGTGCCAGCAGCCACCAGGGGGCGCAAGTCAAGTACGATGGAGCTTTCTTT. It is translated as CASSHQGAQVKYDGAFF.

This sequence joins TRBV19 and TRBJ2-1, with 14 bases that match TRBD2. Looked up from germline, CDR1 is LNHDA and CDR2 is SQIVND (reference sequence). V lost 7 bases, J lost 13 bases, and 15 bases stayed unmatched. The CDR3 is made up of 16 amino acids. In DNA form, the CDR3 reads TGTGCCAGTACCGAAGAGAGGGGACTAGCGGGAGACGCACAGTTCTTC. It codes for CASTEERGLAGDAQFF.

This CDR3 reads CASSLTGDYEQYF. DNA of the CDR3: TGTGCCAGCAGTCTGACAGGGGACTACGAGCAGTACTTC. The chain has TRBV28 and TRBJ2-7; 8 positions match TRBD1. V dropped 5 bases and J dropped 3; count of bases not matched to a gene: 3. The CDR3 loop spans 13 amino acids. Germline values: CDR1 MDHEN, CDR2 SYDVKM.

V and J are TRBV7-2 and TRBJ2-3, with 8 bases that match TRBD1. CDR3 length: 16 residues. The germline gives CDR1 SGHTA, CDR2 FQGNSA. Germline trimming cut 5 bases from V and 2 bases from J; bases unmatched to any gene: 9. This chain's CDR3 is CASSGGTGANTDTQYF. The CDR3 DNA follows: TGTGCCAGCAGCGGGGGGACAGGCGCCAACACAGATACGCAGTATTTT.

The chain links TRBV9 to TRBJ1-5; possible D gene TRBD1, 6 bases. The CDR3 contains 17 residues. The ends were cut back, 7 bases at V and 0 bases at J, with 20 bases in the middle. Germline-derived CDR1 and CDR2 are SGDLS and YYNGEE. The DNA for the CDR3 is TGTGCCAGCCGAACCATCGGACAGTTTAATAGCAATCAGCCCCAGCATTTT. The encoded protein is CASRTIGQFNSNQPQHF.

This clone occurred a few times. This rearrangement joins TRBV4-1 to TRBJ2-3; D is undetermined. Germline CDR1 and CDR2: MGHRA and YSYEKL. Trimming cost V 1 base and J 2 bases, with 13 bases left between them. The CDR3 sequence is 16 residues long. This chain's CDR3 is CASSQVNAQITDTQYF. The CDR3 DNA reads TGCGCCAGCAGCCAAGTGAATGCACAAATCACAGATACGCAGTATTTT.

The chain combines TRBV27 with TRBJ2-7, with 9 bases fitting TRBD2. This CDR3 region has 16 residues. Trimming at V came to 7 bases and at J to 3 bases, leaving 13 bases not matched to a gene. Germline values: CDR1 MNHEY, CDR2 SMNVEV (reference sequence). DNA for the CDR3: TGTGCCAGCAATGGGGGAACTAGCGGGTCCATCTACGAGCAGTACTTC. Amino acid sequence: CASNGGTSGSIYEQYF.

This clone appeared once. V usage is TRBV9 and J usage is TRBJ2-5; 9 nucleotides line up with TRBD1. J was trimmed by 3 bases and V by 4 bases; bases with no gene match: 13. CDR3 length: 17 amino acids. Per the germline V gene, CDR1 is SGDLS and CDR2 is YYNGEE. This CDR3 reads CASSPRRGGDREETQYF. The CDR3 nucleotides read TGTGCCAGCAGCCCCAGAAGGGGAGGGGACAGGGAAGAGACCCAGTACTTC.

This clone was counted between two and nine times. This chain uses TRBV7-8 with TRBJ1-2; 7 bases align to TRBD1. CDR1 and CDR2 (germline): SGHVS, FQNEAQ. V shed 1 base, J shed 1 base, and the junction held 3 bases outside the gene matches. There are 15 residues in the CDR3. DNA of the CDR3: TGTGCCAGCAGCTTAGTCCCAGGGGGTAACTATGGCTACACCTTC. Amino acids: CASSLVPGGNYGYTF.

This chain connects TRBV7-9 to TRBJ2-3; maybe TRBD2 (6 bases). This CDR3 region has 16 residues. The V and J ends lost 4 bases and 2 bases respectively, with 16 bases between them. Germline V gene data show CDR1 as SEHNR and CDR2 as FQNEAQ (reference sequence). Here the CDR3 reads CASSSTTSRDTDTQYF. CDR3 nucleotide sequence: TGTGCCAGCAGCTCAACAACTAGCAGGGACACAGATACGCAGTATTTT.